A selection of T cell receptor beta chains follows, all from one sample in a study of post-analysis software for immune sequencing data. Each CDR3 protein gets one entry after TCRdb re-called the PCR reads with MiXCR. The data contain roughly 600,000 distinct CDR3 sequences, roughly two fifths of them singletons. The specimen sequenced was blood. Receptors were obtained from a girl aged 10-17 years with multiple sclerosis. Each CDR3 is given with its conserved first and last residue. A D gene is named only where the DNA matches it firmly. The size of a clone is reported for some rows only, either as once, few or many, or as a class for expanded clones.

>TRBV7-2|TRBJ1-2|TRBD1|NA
CASSLWTGDGYTF
TGTGCCAGCAGCTTATGGACAGGGGATGGCTACACCTTC
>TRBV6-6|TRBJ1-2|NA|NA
CASSHLGQGGYGYTF
TGTGCCAGCAGTCACTTGGGTCAGGGTGGCTATGGCTACACCTTC
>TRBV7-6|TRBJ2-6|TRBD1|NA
CASSFGQGGANVLTF
TGTGCCAGCAGCTTCGGACAGGGTGGGGCCAACGTCCTGACTTTC
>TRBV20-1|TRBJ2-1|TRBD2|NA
CSARDGTSYNEQFF
TGCAGTGCTAGAGATGGGACTAGCTACAATGAGCAGTTCTTC
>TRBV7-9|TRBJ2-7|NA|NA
CASSLEAKIYEQYF
TGTGCCAGCAGCTTAGAGGCCAAGATCTACGAGCAGTACTTC
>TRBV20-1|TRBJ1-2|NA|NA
CSARDISGGGRDYGYTF
TGCAGTGCTAGAGATATCTCAGGTGGGGGGCGCGACTATGGCTACACCTTC
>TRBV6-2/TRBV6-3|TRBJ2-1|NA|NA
CASRRDLSMVWNEQFF
TGTGCCAGCAGACGCGACTTATCGATGGTTTGGAATGAGCAGTTCTTC
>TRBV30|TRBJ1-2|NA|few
CAWSYSQGAPCTF
TGTGCCTGGAGTTACTCCCAGGGAGCCCCTTGCACCTTC
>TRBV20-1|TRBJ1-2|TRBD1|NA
CSARVGTGGPPYGYTF
TGCAGTGCTAGAGTCGGGACAGGCGGCCCCCCGTATGGCTACACCTTC
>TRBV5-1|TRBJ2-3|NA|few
CASSSLLTDTQYF
TGCGCCAGCAGCTCCCTCCTCACAGATACGCAGTATTTT
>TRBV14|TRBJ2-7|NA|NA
CVSSQDLVAYEQYF
TGTGTCAGCAGCCAAGATTTAGTTGCCTACGAGCAGTACTTC
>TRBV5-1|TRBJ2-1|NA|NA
CASSFGPESSYNEQFF
TGCGCCAGCAGCTTTGGGCCTGAGAGCTCCTACAATGAGCAGTTCTTC
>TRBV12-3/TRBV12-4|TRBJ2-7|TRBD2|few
CASSPRLAGEYEQYF
TGTGCCAGCAGCCCGAGACTAGCGGGAGAATACGAGCAGTACTTC
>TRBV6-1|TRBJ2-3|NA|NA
CASTHPSTDTQYF
TGTGCCAGTACCCATCCTAGCACAGATACGCAGTATTTT
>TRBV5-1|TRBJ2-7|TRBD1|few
CASSPQGDYEQYF
TGCGCCAGCAGCCCCCAGGGGGACTACGAGCAGTACTTC
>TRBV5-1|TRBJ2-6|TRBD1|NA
CASSPMTGSGANVLTF
TGCGCCAGCAGCCCGATGACAGGGTCCGGGGCCAACGTCCTGACTTTC
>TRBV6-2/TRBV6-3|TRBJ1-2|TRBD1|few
CASSYSDPETGEEYGYTF
TGTGCCAGCAGTTACTCGGACCCAGAGACAGGGGAGGAGTATGGCTACACCTTC
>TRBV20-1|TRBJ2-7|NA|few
CSAPPSGVPNEQYF
TGCAGTGCTCCCCCTTCGGGGGTTCCGAACGAGCAGTACTTC
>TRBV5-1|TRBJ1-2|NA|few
CASSLVVGAEYGYTF
TGCGCCAGCAGCTTGGTTGTGGGCGCGGAGTATGGCTACACCTTC
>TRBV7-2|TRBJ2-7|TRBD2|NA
CASSWTSGWSSYEQYF
TGTGCCAGCAGCTGGACTAGCGGGTGGAGCTCCTACGAGCAGTACTTC
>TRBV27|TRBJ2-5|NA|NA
CASSLIQGNQETQYF
TGTGCCAGCAGTCTCATACAGGGAAATCAAGAGACCCAGTACTTC
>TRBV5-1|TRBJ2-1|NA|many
CASSSGSSAYNEQFF
TGCGCCAGCAGCTCCGGGAGTTCTGCCTACAATGAGCAGTTCTTC
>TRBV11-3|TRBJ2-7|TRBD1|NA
CASSSPSGTADYEQYF
TGTGCCAGCAGCTCGCCGTCCGGGACAGCGGACTACGAGCAGTACTTC
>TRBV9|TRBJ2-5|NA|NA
CASSVTPTDWQETQYF
TGTGCCAGCAGCGTTACCCCGACCGACTGGCAAGAGACCCAGTACTTC
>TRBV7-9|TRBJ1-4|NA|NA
CASSEAGLGRPNEKLFF
TGTGCCAGCAGCGAAGCGGGCCTAGGCCGGCCTAATGAAAAACTGTTTTTT
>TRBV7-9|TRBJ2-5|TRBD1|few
CASSLLSLRDRASETQYF
TGTGCCAGCAGCTTACTGTCTCTCCGGGACAGGGCCTCAGAGACCCAGTACTTC
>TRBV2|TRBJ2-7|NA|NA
CASSGTSSYEQYF
TGTGCCAGCAGCGGGACAAGCTCCTACGAGCAGTATTTC
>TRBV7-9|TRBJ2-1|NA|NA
CAGQAGWGNEQFF
TGTGCCGGCCAGGCGGGATGGGGCAATGAGCAGTTCTTC
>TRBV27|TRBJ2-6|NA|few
CASTLSRAGRTGANVLTF
TGTGCCAGCACCCTTTCTCGGGCAGGGAGAACTGGGGCCAACGTCCTGACTTTC